This T cell receptor (beta chain) was identified in a study of identical twins. Study conclusions and caveats: Sequences that were beta out-of-frame showed weaker excess twin sharing. Clonotypes of the beta chain that were abundant in cord blood carried fewer insertions (memory repertoires showed none).

TCRdb ran MiXCR on the 5' RACE reads and lists one entry per CDR3 protein. The data contain fewer than 500,000 distinct CDR3 sequences, roughly 24% of them seen just once; the ten biggest clones take up roughly 3%. The V segment lost 3 bases and the J segment 2 bases; nucleotides outside the gene matches: 6. The CDR3 is 14 residues long. Germline V gives CDR1 DFQATT, CDR2 SNEGSKA (reference sequence). A remark on this clonotype: Its antigen is still unknown.

This sample was also put to use in a study of T cells expressing NK-cell markers.

This clonotype was obtained from a woman aged 18-29 years in good health. The sample was CD4+ T cells sorted from blood. The chain carries TRBV20-1 and TRBJ2-7; 8 nucleotides align to TRBD2. The CDR3 DNA is TGCAGTGCTAGGGTCGGGAGGGGAACCTACGAGCAGTACTTC. Its protein is CSARVGRGTYEQYF.